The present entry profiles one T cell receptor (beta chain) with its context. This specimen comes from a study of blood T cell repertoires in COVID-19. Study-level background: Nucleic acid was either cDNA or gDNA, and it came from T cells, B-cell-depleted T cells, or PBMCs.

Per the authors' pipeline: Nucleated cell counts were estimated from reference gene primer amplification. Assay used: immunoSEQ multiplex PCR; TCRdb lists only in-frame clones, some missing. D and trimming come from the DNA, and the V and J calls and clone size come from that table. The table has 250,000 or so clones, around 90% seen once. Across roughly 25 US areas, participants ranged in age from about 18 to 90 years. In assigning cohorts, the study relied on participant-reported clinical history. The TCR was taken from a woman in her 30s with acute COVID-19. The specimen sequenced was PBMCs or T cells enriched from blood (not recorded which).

CDR3 in amino acids: CASSPLGHPNSPLHF. For the CDR3, the DNA is TGCGCCAGCAGCCCCTTGGGACACCCGAATTCACCCCTCCACTTT. The chain joins TRBV4-1 to TRBJ1-6; D is possibly TRBD1 (6 bases). V lost 4 bases and J lost 7, with 14 bases in between. The germline V gene has CDR1 MGHRA and CDR2 YSYEKL. This CDR3 comprises 15 residues.